The rows below give T cell receptor beta chains drawn from one sample of a study of siplizumab effects on memory and regulatory T cells. Sequencing used immunoSEQ multiplex PCR; TCRdb keeps in-frame clones, though not all of them. The table has about 56,000 clones, about 98% seen once. The sequenced sample was naive CD8+ T cells sorted from blood. These receptors all come from a human donor in good health. CDR3s include the opening cysteine and the closing phenylalanine or tryptophan.

>TRBV7-9|TRBJ1-2
CASSSGDEGVYNYGYTF
>TRBV4-3|TRBJ2-7
CASSPDSSSSYEQYF
>TRBV28|TRBJ1-2
CASRPTGDYGYTF
>TRBV25-1|TRBJ2-1
CASSEGSYGTRQFF
>TRBV19|TRBJ2-7
CASSIGPEFYEQYF
>TRBV9|TRBJ2-1
CASSPSADNEQFF
>TRBV6-5|TRBJ2-7
CASLSGANVHEQYF
>TRBV9|TRBJ2-3
CASSTDFGGPGDTQYF
>TRBV18|TRBJ2-1
CASSPSTGDYNEQFF
>TRBV19|TRBJ1-1
CASSIAGGMGTEAFF
>TRBV5-6|TRBJ2-7
CASSYGTGLDEQYF
>TRBV7-6|TRBJ2-7
CASSPWVTGGVYEQYF
>TRBV7-3|TRBJ1-1
CASIGRLPEAFF
>TRBV27|TRBJ1-2
CASSAGTAWPNYGYTF
>TRBV9|TRBJ2-7
CASSAWDGSYEQYF
>TRBV14|TRBJ2-1
CASRSGLAGGYYNEQFF
>TRBV7-8|TRBJ1-2
CASSLAMDGYTF
>TRBV9|TRBJ2-7
CASSSRGEQYF
>TRBV2|TRBJ2-2
CASRNDKGVGELFF
>TRBV27|TRBJ2-7
CASSTGTGGYEQYF
>TRBV29-1|TRBJ2-2
CSVQAEATGELFF
>TRBV4-3|TRBJ2-1
CASSQDEDGNEQFF
>TRBV12-5|TRBJ2-1
CASGLATGLAFNEQFF